The source of this T cell receptor (beta chain) is a study of spatial heterogeneity in lung cancer. Turning to the study itself: Detected sequences consistently included more beta-chain ones than alpha-chain ones.

This clonotype was detected only a few times. The antigen remains undetermined. This beta chain is a stray read from a library made for alpha chains; its abundance is not meaningful. TCRdb passed the 5' RACE reads through MiXCR, listing each CDR3 protein once. Of roughly 7,000 distinct CDR3 sequences listed, 13% to 15% were seen once; the top ten hold roughly 10%. Findings and caveats of the study: Tracking of tumor mutation counts was seen in expanded intratumoral alpha and beta TCR counts. Estimated coverage of tumor T cells was 5.5% to 9% for alpha and roughly 13% for beta chains.

The time point denotes: sample taken at primary tumor resection. Whole RNA obtained from tumor, nontumor lung or frozen PBMC underwent sequencing without sorting. The TCR was taken from a female donor with early-stage non-small cell lung cancer. Sequencing was performed on lung tumor tissue, taken at surgery.

CDR3 sequence: CAIREGGQFSYEQYF. Written as DNA, the CDR3 is TGTGCCATCCGAGAAGGGGGACAGTTCTCCTACGAGCAGTACTTC. The chain uses TRBV10-3 and TRBJ2-7; TRBD1 matches 7 bases. CDR1 ENHRY and CDR2 SYGVKD come from the germline V gene. Trimming took 8 bases from V and 0 from J; bases not matched to a gene: 10. This CDR3 region has 15 residues.